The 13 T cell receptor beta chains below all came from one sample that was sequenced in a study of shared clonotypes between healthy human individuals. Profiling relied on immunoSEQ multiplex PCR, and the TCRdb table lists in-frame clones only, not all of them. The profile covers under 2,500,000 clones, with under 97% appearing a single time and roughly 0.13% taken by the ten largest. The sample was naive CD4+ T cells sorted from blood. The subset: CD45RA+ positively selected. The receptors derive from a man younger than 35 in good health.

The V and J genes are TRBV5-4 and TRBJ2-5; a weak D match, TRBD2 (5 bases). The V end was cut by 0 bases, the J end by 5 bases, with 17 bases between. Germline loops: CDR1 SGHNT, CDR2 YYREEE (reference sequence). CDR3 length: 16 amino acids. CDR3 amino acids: CASSLANTRAAETQYF. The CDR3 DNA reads TGTGCCAGCAGCTTGGCCAACACGAGGGCCGCGGAGACCCAGTACTTC.

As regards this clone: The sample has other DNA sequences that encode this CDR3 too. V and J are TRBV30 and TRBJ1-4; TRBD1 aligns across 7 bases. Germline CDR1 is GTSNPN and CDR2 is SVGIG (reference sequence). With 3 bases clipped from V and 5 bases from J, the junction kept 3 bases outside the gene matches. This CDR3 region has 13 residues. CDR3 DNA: TGTGCCTGGAGACGACAGGGAAATGAAAAACTGTTTTTT. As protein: CAWRRQGNEKLFF.

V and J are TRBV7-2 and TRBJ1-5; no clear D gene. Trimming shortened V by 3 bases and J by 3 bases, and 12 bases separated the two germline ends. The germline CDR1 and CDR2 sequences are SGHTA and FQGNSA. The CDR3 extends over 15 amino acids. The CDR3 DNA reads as TGTGCCAGCAGCTTCGGTGGGCGCCTCAATCAGCCCCAGCATTTT. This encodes CASSFGGRLNQPQHF.

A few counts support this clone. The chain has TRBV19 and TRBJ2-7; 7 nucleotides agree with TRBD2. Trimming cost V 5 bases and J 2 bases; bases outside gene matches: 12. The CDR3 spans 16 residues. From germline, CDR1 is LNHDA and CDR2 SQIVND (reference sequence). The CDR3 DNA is TGTGCCAGTAGTGCCCGAAACGTAGCGGGCACCTACGAGCAGTACTTC. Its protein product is CASSARNVAGTYEQYF.

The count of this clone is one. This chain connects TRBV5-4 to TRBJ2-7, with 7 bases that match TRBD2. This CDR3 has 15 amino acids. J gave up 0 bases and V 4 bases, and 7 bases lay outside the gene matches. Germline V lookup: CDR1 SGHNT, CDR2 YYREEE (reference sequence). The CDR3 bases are TGTGCCAGCAGCCCTCGAGCGGGAAGCTCCTACGAGCAGTACTTC. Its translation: CASSPRAGSSYEQYF.

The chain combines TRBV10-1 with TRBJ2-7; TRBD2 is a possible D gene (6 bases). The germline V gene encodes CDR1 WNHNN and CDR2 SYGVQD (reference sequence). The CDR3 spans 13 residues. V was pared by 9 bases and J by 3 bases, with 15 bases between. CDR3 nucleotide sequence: TGCGCCAGTAGTAGTAGCGGTTTCTACGAGCAGTACTTC. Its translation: CASSSSGFYEQYF.

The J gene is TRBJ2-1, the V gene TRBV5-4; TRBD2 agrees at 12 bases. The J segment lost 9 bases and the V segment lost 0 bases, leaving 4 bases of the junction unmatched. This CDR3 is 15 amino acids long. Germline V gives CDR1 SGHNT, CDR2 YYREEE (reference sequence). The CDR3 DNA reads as TGTGCCAGCAGCTTGGGGCTAGCGGGAGGGGGTGAGCAGTTCTTC. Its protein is CASSLGLAGGGEQFF.

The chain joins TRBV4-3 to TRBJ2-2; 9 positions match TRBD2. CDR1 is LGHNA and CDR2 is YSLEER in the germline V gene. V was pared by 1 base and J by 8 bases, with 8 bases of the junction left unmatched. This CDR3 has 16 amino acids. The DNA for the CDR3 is TGCGCCAGCAGCCAAGGGTCGGCGGGAGGGAGGGGGGAGCTGTTTTTT. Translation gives CASSQGSAGGRGELFF.

The CDR3 loop reads CASSPRRVYGYTF. CDR3 DNA: TGTGCCAGCAGCCCACGGAGAGTCTATGGCTACACCTTC. J is TRBJ1-2 and V is TRBV6-5; D ambiguous. Between the trimmed V and J ends, which lost 6 bases and 4 bases, there was a span of 12 bases. Germline V gives CDR1 MNHEY, CDR2 SVGAGI. The CDR3 consists of 13 residues.

CDR3 nucleotide sequence: TGTGCCAGCAGCACATCCGGGACAGAGGCAGATACGCAGTATTTT. Translated, it gives CASSTSGTEADTQYF. The V call is TRBV4-2, the J call TRBJ2-3; 7 nucleotides match TRBD1. J lost 4 bases, V lost 5 bases, and 9 bases had no gene match. Germline assignment: CDR1 LGHNA and CDR2 YNFKEQ. This CDR3 spans 15 amino acids.

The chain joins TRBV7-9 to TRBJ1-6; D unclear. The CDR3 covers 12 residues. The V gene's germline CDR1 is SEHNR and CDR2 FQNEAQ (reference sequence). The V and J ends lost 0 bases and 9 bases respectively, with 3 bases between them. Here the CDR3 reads CASSLAGSPLHF. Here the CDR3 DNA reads TGTGCCAGCAGCTTAGCGGGTTCACCCCTCCACTTT.

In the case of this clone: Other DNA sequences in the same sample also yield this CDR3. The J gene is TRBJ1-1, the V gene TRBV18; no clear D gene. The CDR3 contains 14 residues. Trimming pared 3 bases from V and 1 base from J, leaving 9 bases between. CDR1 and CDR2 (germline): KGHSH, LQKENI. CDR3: CASSPGRENTEAFF. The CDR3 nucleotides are TGTGCCAGCTCACCGGGTAGAGAGAACACTGAAGCTTTCTTT.

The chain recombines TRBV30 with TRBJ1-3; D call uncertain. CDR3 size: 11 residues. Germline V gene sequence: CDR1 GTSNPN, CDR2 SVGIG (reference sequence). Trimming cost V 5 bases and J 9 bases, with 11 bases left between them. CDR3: CAWYSQGTIYF. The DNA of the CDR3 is TGTGCCTGGTACAGCCAAGGCACCATATATTTT.